Sequencing of this TCR beta chain was carried out in a study of T cell responses to AZD1222 COVID-19 vaccine. Study observations and caveats: The study found vaccine-associated CD4 TCRs spanning spike, dominant at 160-218 and 743-854.

This clone came up a few times. Its antigen is currently unknown. Libraries were prepared by immunoSEQ multiplex PCR; TCRdb keeps only in-frame clonotypes and omits some of them. The table shows fewer than 80,000 clones, with 70% to 90% occurring only once. This CDR3 contains 14 residues. Trimming removed 5 bases at V and 1 base at J, with 9 bases between. Germline V gene sequence: CDR1 SGHTA, CDR2 FQGNSA. The chain recombines TRBV7-2 with TRBJ1-3; D not certain. Specimen: peripheral blood, collected 28 days after the second dose of the MenACWY control vaccine. The sequence was collected from an adult who received the MenACWY meningococcal vaccine as a control. The CDR3 loop reads CASSPGDSGNTIYF. Here the CDR3 DNA reads TGTGCCAGCAGCCCTGGGGATTCTGGAAACACCATATATTTT.